This TCR beta chain derives from a study of OX40 agonist ivuxolimab in advanced cancers. Study-wide context: Patient treatment consisted of intravenous ivuxolimab administration every 2 weeks at 0.01 to 10 mg/kg. At roughly 83% male, the cohort had a mean age of 60 years, ranging from about 23 to 79.

The table came from immunoSEQ multiplex PCR; TCRdb's copy has only in-frame clones and leaves some out. The sample has 62,000 or so clones, roughly 86% seen once. This clone has only a few counts. No antigen is known for it. Whole-study results and caveats: The average count of expanded clones was higher among CD8+ T cells than among CD4+. With doses of 0.1 to 3.0 mg/kg, CD4+ and CD8+ blood T cells had undergone clonal expansion by week 6.

The receptor was isolated from an adult with an advanced solid tumor such as melanoma, head and neck, liver or kidney cancer. The input for sequencing was CD4+ or CD8+ T cells sorted from blood, taken in a trial of the OX40 agonist ivuxolimab.

The CDR3 coding sequence is TGCGCCAGCAGTGAAAACTATGGCTACACCTTC. It codes for CASSENYGYTF. The chain links TRBV10-2 to TRBJ1-2, with D uncertain. The V gene's germline CDR1 is WSHSY and CDR2 SAAADI. The length of the CDR3 is 11 residues. Trimming took off 3 bases at V and 2 bases at J, with 1 base between the two ends.